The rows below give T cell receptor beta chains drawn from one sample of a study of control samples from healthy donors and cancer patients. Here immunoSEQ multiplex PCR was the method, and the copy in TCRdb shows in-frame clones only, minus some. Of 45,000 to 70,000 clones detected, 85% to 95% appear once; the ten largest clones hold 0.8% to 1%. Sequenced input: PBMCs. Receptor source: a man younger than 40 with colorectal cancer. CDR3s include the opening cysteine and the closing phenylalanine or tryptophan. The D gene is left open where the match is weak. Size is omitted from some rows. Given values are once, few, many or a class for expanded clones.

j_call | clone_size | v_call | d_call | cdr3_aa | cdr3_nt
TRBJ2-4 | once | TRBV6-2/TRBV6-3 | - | CASSYSIGGARNIQYF | TGTGCCAGCAGTTACTCGATTGGGGGCGCGAGGAACATTCAGTACTTC
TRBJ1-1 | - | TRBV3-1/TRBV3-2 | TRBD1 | CASSHPLTGALNTEAFF | TGTGCCAGCAGCCACCCCCTGACAGGGGCCCTTAACACTGAAGCTTTCTTT
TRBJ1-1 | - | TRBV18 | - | CASSPTYTEAFF | TGTGCCAGCTCACCCACCTACACTGAAGCTTTCTTT
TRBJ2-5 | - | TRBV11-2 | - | CASRRTAQEAQYF | TGTGCCAGCAGGAGGACAGCCCAAGAGGCCCAGTACTTC
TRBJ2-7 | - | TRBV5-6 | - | CASSFGYEQYF | TGTGCCAGCAGCTTTGGCTACGAGCAGTACTTC
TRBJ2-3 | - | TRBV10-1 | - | CASSESGQFTDTQYF | TGCGCCAGCAGTGAGTCGGGGCAGTTCACAGATACGCAGTATTTT
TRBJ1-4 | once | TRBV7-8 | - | CASSLGVGEKLFF | TGTGCCAGCAGCTTGGGGGTCGGGGAAAAACTGTTTTTT
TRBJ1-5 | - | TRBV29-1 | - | CSVVAGEHQPQHF | TGCAGCGTTGTGGCGGGGGAGCATCAGCCCCAGCATTTT
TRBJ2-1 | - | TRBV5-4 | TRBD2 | CASSSSRTSGGFSYNEQFF | TGTGCCAGCAGTTCTAGTCGGACTAGCGGGGGGTTCTCCTACAATGAGCAGTTCTTC
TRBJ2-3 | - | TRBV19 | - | CASKDTLSTDTQYF | TGTGCCAGTAAGGACACTTTAAGCACAGATACGCAGTATTTT
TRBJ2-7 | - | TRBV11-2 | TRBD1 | CASSFGQAYEQYF | TGTGCCAGCAGCTTCGGACAGGCCTACGAGCAGTACTTC
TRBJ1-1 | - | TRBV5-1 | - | CASSLQGPSTEAFF | TGCGCCAGCAGCTTGCAGGGGCCGAGCACTGAAGCTTTCTTT
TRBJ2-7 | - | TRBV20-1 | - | CSASLRDQVF | TGCAGTGCTAGCCTCCGGGACCAAGTCTTC
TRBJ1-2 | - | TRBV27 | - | CASSLTSETNYGYTF | TGTGCCAGCAGTTTAACGTCAGAAACTAACTATGGCTACACCTTC
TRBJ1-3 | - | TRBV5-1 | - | CASSTGRGSGNTIYF | TGCGCCAGCAGCACAGGGAGAGGCTCTGGAAACACCATATATTTT
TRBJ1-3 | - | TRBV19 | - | CASKGVTGQNTSGNTIYF | TGTGCCAGTAAGGGGGTTACCGGACAGAACACTTCTGGAAACACCATATATTTT
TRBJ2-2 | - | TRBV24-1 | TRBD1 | CATSDRQGEAGELFF | TGTGCCACCAGTGATCGACAGGGGGAGGCCGGGGAGCTGTTTTTT
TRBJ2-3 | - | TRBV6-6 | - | CASSYAGGVGTDTQYF | TGTGCCAGCAGTTATGCCGGAGGGGTGGGCACAGATACGCAGTATTTT
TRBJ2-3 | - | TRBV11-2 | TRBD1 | CASSSRTGVDADTQYF | TGTGCCAGCAGCTCCAGGACAGGGGTCGACGCAGATACGCAGTATTTT
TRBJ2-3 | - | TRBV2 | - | CASSWGTDTQYF | TGTGCCAGCAGTTGGGGTACAGATACGCAGTATTTT
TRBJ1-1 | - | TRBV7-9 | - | CASSYSGTEAFF | TGTGCCAGCAGCTACTCGGGGACTGAAGCTTTCTTT
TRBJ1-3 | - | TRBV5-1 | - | CASSLEGNTIYF | TGCGCCAGCAGCTTGGAGGGAAACACCATATATTTT
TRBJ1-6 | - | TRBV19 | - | CASSMGLYNSPLHF | TGTGCCAGTAGTATGGGCCTCTATAATTCACCCCTCCACTTT
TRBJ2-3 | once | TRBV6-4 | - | CASSDRGGTADTQYF | TGTGCCAGCAGTGACCGGGGCGGGACCGCAGATACGCAGTATTTT
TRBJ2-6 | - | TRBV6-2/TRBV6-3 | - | CASSYATGGANVLTF | TGTGCCAGCAGTTACGCTACAGGGGGGGCCAACGTCCTGACTTTC
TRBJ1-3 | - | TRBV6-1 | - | CASSATGRVRGNTIYF | TGTGCCAGCAGTGCAACAGGGAGGGTGAGGGGAAACACCATATATTTT
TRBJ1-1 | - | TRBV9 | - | CASSVGGATEAFF | TGTGCCAGCAGCGTAGGGGGGGCCACTGAAGCTTTCTTT
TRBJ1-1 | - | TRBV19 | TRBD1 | CASRLQGGTTEAFF | TGTGCCAGTAGGCTGCAGGGGGGGACCACTGAAGCTTTCTTT
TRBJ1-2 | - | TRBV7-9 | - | CASSIAGTANYGYTF | TGTGCCAGCAGCATAGCCGGGACCGCTAACTATGGCTACACCTTC
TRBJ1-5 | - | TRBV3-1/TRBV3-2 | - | CASSHGDQPQHF | TGTGCCAGCAGCCACGGCGATCAGCCCCAGCATTTT
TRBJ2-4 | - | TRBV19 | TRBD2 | CASKFSGGLAKNIQYF | TGTGCCAGTAAATTCAGCGGGGGACTAGCCAAAAACATTCAGTACTTC
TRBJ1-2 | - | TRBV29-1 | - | CSARSSLNYGYTF | TGCAGCGCGAGGTCAAGTCTTAACTATGGCTACACCTTC
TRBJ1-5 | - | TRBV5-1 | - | CASSLEGGSGPQHF | TGCGCCAGCAGCTTGGAAGGGGGTAGTGGGCCCCAGCATTTT
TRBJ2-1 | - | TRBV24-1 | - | CATSGGEVDWDNEQFF | TGTGCCACCAGTGGGGGAGAGGTTGATTGGGACAATGAGCAGTTCTTC
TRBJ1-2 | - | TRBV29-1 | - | CSVGSGAKNYGYTF | TGCAGCGTTGGGTCGGGGGCGAAGAACTATGGCTACACCTTC
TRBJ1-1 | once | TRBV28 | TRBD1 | CASSGQGLRARLLWEAFF | TGTGCCAGCAGTGGACAGGGCCTCCGGGCCCGACTCTTATGGGAAGCTTTCTTT
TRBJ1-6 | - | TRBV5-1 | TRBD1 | CASSLGTGNSPLHF | TGCGCCAGCAGCTTGGGGACAGGTAATTCACCCCTCCACTTT
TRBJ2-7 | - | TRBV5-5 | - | CASSRGAPAYEQYF | TGTGCCAGCAGCCGAGGGGCACCCGCCTACGAGCAGTACTTC
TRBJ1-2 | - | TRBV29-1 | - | CSVRDVRLYGYTF | TGCAGCGTAAGGGACGTACGTCTCTATGGCTACACCTTC
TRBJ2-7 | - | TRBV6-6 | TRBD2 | CASSLAGGYEQYF | TGTGCCAGCAGCTTAGCGGGGGGTTACGAGCAGTACTTC
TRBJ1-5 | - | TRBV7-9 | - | CASSLQAGTGGNQPQHF | TGTGCCAGCAGCTTACAGGCAGGTACCGGGGGAAATCAGCCCCAGCATTTT
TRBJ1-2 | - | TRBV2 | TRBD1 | CASSAPQEGAGNYGYTF | TGTGCCAGCAGTGCCCCCCAGGAGGGGGCGGGTAACTATGGCTACACCTTC
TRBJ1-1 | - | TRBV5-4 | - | CASSLEGLMNTEAFF | TGTGCCAGCAGCTTGGAAGGGCTTATGAACACTGAAGCTTTCTTT
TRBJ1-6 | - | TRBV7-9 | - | CASSLDSPLHF | TGTGCCAGCAGTCTTGATTCACCCCTCCACTTT
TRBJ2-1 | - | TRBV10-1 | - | CASSETGGPYNEQFF | TGCGCCAGCAGTGAAACCGGGGGGCCCTACAATGAGCAGTTCTTC
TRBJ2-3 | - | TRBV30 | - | CAWSGGSSPDPTDTQYF | TGTGCCTGGAGTGGGGGTAGTAGCCCAGATCCCACAGATACGCAGTATTTT
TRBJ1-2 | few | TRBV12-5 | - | CASGLAGRTGTPLYGYTF | TGTGCTAGTGGTTTGGCGGGAAGAACCGGGACACCTCTCTATGGCTACACCTTC
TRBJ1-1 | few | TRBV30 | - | CAWSVSLSGGEAFF | TGTGCCTGGAGTGTTAGTTTAAGCGGGGGCGAAGCTTTCTTT
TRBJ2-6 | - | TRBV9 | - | CASSGTELKRNVLTF | TGTGCCAGCAGCGGGACAGAGCTTAAAAGGAACGTCCTGACTTTC
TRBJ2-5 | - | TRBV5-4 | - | CASSLGRFQETQYF | TGTGCCAGCAGCTTGGGTCGTTTCCAAGAGACCCAGTACTTC
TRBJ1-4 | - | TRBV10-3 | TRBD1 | CAIGDRGKLFF | TGTGCCATCGGGGACAGGGGAAAACTGTTTTTT
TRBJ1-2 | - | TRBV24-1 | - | CATSAREGVGYTF | TGTGCCACCAGTGCAAGAGAAGGGGTTGGCTACACCTTC
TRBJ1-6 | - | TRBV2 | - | CASRGEPPGVRNSPLHF | TGTGCCAGCAGGGGCGAACCTCCAGGGGTCCGTAATTCACCCCTCCACTTT
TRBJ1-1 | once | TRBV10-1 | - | CASSESGVTREAFF | TGCGCCAGCAGTGAGTCGGGGGTCACGCGTGAAGCTTTCTTT
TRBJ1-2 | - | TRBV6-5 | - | CASSYGGAANYGYTF | TGTGCCAGCAGTTACGGGGGGGCGGCTAACTATGGCTACACCTTC